These T cell receptor beta chains were read from a single sample in a study of T cells in localized non-small cell lung cancer. The assay was immunoSEQ multiplex PCR, and TCRdb's table has in-frame clones only and misses some. The sample carries around 45,000 clones, roughly nine tenths recorded once. Source: PBMCs, taken before any cancer treatment. The receptors here all came from a man between 40 and 75 years old with stage II lung adenocarcinoma. Each CDR3 is given without its conserved first and last residue. Fields, in order: V gene, J gene, D gene, CDR3 protein. The D gene is left open where the match is weak.

v_call: TRBV9
j_call: TRBJ1-1
d_call: .
cdr3_aa: ASSVEGRGDQAF

v_call: TRBV18
j_call: TRBJ1-1
d_call: .
cdr3_aa: ASSPERVGTEAF

v_call: TRBV11-2
j_call: TRBJ1-1
d_call: .
cdr3_aa: ASSLGQGTGPDTEAF

v_call: TRBV2
j_call: TRBJ2-1
d_call: TRBD2
cdr3_aa: ASKKPLAGAEQF

v_call: TRBV5-1
j_call: TRBJ1-2
d_call: .
cdr3_aa: ASSLRGDGYT

v_call: TRBV5-6
j_call: TRBJ2-2
d_call: .
cdr3_aa: ASSLVRGLNTGELF

v_call: TRBV6-5
j_call: TRBJ1-6
d_call: .
cdr3_aa: ASSFEGNSPLH

v_call: TRBV7-9
j_call: TRBJ1-2
d_call: .
cdr3_aa: ASSLWPDSYGYT

v_call: TRBV5-1
j_call: TRBJ1-6
d_call: .
cdr3_aa: ASGTIPDNSPLH

v_call: TRBV4-1
j_call: TRBJ2-3
d_call: TRBD2
cdr3_aa: ASSQWTSGGDTQY

v_call: TRBV27
j_call: TRBJ1-1
d_call: TRBD1
cdr3_aa: ASSTDRLNTEAF

v_call: TRBV6-6
j_call: TRBJ1-3
d_call: .
cdr3_aa: ASSPSDNTIY

v_call: TRBV19
j_call: TRBJ2-5
d_call: .
cdr3_aa: ASSIGDSGTQY

v_call: TRBV7-9
j_call: TRBJ2-3
d_call: TRBD2
cdr3_aa: ASSRSGNTDTQY

v_call: TRBV6-5
j_call: TRBJ1-1
d_call: .
cdr3_aa: ASSQQEGYTEAF

v_call: TRBV6-1
j_call: TRBJ1-6
d_call: TRBD1
cdr3_aa: ASRDRYSPLH

v_call: TRBV5-5
j_call: TRBJ1-6
d_call: .
cdr3_aa: ASSLAHAGNSPLH

v_call: TRBV6-1
j_call: TRBJ1-2
d_call: TRBD1
cdr3_aa: ASSDRQGYGYT

v_call: TRBV2
j_call: TRBJ2-1
d_call: TRBD2
cdr3_aa: ASRAGGRYNEQF

v_call: TRBV7-8
j_call: TRBJ2-3
d_call: .
cdr3_aa: ASSFSRTDTQY

v_call: TRBV15
j_call: TRBJ2-3
d_call: TRBD1
cdr3_aa: ATSPRQGSPDTQY

v_call: TRBV7-9
j_call: TRBJ1-2
d_call: .
cdr3_aa: ASSIQPADFRYGYT

v_call: TRBV2
j_call: TRBJ2-7
d_call: .
cdr3_aa: ARGEKDRPYEQY

v_call: TRBV5-1
j_call: TRBJ1-6
d_call: TRBD1
cdr3_aa: ASSLASGTGNSPLH